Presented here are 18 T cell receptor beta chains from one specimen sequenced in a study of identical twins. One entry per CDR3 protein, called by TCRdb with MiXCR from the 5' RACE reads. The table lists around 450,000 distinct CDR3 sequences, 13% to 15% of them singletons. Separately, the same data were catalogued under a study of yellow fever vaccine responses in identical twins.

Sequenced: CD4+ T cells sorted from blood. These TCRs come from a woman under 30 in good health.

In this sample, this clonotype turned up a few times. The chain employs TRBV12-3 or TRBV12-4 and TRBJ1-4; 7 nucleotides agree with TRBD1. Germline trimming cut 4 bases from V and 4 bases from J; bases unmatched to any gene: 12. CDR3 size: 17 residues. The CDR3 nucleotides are TGTGCCAGCAGTTCCGAGATTTTACAGGGGAATAATGAAAAACTGTTTTTT. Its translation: CASSSEILQGNNEKLFF.

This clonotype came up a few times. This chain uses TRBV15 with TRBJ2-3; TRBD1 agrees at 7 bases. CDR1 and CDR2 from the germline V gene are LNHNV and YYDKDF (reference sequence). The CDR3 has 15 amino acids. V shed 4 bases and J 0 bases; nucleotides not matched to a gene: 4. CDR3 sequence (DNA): TGTGCCACCAGCAAAGGGGGCGGGAGCACAGATACGCAGTATTTT. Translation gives CATSKGGGSTDTQYF.

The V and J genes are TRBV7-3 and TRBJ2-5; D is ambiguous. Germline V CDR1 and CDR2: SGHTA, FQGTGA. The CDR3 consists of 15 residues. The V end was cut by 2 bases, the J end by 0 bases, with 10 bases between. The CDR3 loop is CASSLGSGNQETQYF. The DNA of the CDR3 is TGTGCCAGCAGCTTAGGGTCAGGAAACCAAGAGACCCAGTACTTC.

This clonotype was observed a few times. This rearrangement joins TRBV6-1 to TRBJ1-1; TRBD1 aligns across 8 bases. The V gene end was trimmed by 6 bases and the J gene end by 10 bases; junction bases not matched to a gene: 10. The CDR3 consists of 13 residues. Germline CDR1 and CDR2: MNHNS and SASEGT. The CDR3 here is CASSTSGQGRAFF. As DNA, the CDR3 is TGTGCCAGCAGCACATCAGGACAGGGAAGAGCTTTCTTT.

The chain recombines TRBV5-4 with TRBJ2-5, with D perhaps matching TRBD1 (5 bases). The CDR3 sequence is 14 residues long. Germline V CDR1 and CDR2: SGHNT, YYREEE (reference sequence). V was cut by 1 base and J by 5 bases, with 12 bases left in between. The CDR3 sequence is CASSLSQGWETQYF. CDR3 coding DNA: TGTGCCAGCAGCTTGAGCCAGGGCTGGGAGACCCAGTACTTC.

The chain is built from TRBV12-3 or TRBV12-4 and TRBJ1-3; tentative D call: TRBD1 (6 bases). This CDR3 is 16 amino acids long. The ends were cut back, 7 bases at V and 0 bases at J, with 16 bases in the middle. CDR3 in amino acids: CASTQGGPNSGNTIYF. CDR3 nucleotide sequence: TGTGCCAGCACCCAAGGGGGGCCAAACTCTGGAAACACCATATATTTT.

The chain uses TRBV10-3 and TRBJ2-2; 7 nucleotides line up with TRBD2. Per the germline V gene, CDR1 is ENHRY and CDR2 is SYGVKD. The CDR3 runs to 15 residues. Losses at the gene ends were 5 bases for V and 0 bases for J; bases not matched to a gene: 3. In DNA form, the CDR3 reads TGTGCCATCAGTTTAAGCGGGACGAACACCGGGGAGCTGTTTTTT. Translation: CAISLSGTNTGELFF.

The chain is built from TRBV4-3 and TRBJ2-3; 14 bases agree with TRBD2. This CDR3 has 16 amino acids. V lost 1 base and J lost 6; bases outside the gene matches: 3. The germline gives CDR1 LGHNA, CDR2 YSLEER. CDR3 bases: TGCGCCAGCAGCCAAGGGACTAGCGGGAGGATGGATACGCAGTATTTT. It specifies CASSQGTSGRMDTQYF.

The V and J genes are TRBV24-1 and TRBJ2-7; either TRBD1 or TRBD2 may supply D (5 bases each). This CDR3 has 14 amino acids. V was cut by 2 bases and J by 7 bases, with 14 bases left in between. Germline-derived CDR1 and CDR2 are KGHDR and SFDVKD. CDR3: CATSDWGSSGEQYF. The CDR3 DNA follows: TGTGCCACCAGTGATTGGGGCAGCTCGGGGGAGCAGTACTTC.

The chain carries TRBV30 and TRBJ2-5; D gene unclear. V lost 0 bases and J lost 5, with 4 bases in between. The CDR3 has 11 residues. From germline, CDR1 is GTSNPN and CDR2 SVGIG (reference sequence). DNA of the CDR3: TGTGCCTGGAGTGTACAGGAGACCCAGTACTTC. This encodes CAWSVQETQYF.

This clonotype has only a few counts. The CDR3 is CSAKRQGLQFF. The CDR3 nucleotides read TGCAGTGCTAAGCGACAGGGTTTGCAGTTCTTC. V and J are TRBV20-1 and TRBJ2-1; TRBD1 aligns across 7 bases. Germline loops: CDR1 DFQATT, CDR2 SNEGSKA (reference sequence). This CDR3 has 11 residues. The trim removed 4 bases at V and 12 bases at J, leaving 6 bases unmatched.

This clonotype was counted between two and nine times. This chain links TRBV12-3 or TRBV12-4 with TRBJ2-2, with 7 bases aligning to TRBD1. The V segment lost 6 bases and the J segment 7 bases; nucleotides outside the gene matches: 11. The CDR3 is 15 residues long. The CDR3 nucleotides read TGTGCCAGCAGAGTGGGGGCAGGGGGTATCGGGGAGCTGTTTTTT. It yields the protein CASRVGAGGIGELFF.

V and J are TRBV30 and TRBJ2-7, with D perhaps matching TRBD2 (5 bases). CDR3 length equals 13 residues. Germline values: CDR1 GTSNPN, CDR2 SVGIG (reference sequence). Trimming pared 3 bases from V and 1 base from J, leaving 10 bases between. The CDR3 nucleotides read TGTGCCTGGAGCCGCGGGTTTTCCTACGAGCAGTACTTC. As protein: CAWSRGFSYEQYF.

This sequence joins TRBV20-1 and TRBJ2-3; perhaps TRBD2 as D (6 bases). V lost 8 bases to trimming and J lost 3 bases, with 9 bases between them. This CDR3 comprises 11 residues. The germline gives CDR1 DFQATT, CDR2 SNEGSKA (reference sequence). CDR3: CSNAGTDTQYF. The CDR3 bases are TGCAGTAATGCGGGGACAGATACGCAGTATTTT.

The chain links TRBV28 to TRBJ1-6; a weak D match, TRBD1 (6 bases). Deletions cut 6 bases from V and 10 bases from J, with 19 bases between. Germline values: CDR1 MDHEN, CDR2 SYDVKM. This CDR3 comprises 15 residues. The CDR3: CASRALTGPRSPLHF. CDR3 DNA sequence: TGTGCCAGCAGGGCACTGACAGGACCGCGGTCACCCCTCCACTTT.

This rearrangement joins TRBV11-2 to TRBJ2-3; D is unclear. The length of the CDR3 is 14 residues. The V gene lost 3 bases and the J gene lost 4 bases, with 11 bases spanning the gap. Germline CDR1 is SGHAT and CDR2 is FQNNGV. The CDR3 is CASSFSYGPDTQYF. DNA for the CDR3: TGTGCCAGCAGCTTCTCCTATGGCCCAGATACGCAGTATTTT. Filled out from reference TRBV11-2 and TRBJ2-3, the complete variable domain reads EAGVAQSPRYKIIEKRQSVAFWCNPISGHATLYWYQQILGQGPKLLIQFQNNGVVDDSQLPKDRFSAERLKGVDSTLKIQPAKLEDSAVYLCASSFSYGPDTQYFGPGTRLTVL.

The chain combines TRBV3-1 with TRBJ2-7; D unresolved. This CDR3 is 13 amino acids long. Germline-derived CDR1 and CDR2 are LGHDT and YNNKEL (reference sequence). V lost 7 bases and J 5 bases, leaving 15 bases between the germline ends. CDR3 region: CASNLWGENEQYF. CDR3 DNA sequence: TGTGCCAGCAACCTCTGGGGTGAGAACGAGCAGTACTTC.

The CDR3 here is CASSLPGGSSYEQYF. The CDR3 DNA follows: TGTGCCAGCAGTTTGCCAGGGGGTAGCTCCTACGAGCAGTACTTC. The rearrangement links TRBV28 to TRBJ2-7, with 7 bases lining up with TRBD1. After removal of 3 bases from V and 0 bases from J, the junction contained 5 bases not matched to a gene. CDR3 length: 15 amino acids. Germline V gene sequence: CDR1 MDHEN, CDR2 SYDVKM. Filled out from reference TRBV28 and TRBJ2-7, the complete variable domain reads DVKVTQSSRYLVKRTGEKVFLECVQDMDHENMFWYRQDPGLGLRLIYFSYDVKMKEKGDIPEGYSVSREKKERFSLILESASTNQTSMYLCASSLPGGSSYEQYFGPGTRLTVT.